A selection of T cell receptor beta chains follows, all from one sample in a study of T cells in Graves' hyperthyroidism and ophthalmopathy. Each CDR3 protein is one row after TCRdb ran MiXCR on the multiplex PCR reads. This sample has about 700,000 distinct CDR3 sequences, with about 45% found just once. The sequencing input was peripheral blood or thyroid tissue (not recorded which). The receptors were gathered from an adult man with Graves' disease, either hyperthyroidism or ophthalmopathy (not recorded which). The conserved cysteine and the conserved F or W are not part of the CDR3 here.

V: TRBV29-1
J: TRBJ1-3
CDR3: SVGSGAYSGNTIY

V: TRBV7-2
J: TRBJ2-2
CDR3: ASSLVVTVGTGELF

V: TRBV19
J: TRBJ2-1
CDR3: ASSPRGLLYNEQF

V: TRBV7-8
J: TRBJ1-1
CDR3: ASSSHLEAF

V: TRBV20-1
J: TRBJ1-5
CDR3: SARTGEYSNQPQH

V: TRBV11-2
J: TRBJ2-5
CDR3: ASSLDFETQY

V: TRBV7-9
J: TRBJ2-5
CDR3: ASSTSGRIETQY

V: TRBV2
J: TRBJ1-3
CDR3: ASSETEISGNTIY

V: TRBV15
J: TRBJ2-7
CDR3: ATSRARLLGTNSYEQY

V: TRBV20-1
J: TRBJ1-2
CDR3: SARDAGQGTYGYT

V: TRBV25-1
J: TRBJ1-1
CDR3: ASSEWGSTEAF

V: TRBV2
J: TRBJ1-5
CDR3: ASNWENNQPQH

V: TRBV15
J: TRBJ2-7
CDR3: ATSSQTYEQY

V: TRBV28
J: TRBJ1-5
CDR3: ASSLSGAGQPQH

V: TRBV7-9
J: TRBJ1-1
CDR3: ASSSSILRQGARNTEAF

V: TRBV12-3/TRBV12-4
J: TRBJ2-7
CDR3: ASSQDGLAGVRGYEQY

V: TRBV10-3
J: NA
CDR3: SVEEGPAGGPYNEQY

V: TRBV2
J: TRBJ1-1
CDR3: ASSETAGVAAF

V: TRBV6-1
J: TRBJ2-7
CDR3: ASSEALWTGVEQY

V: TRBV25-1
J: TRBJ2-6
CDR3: ASMGRRASGANVLT

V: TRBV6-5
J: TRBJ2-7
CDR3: ASCSGQGVTYEQY

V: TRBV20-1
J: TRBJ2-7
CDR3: SARRVGYEQY

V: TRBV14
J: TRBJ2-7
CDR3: ASSHLTRGHEQY

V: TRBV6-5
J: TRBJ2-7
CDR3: ASSLDRGVYEQY

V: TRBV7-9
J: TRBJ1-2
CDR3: ASGGGEVKGYT

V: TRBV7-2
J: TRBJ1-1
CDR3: ASSLRDSNTEAF

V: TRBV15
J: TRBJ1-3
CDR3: ATRRQGESSGNTIY

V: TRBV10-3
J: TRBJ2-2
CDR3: AISSDRDGELF

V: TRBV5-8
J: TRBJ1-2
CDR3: ASSLVGSGYT

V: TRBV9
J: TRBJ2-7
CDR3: ASSETGLADYEQY

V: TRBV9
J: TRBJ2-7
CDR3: ASGRQGTYEQY

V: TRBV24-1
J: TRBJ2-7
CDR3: ATSGRGNDEQY

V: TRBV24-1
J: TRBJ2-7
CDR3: ATGDSDRVEEQY

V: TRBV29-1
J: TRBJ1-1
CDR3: SVERTGTMRTEAF

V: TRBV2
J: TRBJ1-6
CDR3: ASSDGTGQSPLH

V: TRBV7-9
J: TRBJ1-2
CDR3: ASIGQGIGYT

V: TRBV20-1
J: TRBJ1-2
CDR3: SASGKNYGYT

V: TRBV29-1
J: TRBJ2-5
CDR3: SVASGAQETQY

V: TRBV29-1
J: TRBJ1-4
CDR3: RPDRALANEKLF

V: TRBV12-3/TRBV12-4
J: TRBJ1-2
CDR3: ASSYQGANGYT

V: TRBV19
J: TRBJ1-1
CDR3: ASSIDVTRGAF

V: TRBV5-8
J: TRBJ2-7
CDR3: ASSRELAGVPLYEQY

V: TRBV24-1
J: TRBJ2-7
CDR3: ASSESRTGGNEQY

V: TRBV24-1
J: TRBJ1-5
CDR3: ATSDGGTRTDTQH

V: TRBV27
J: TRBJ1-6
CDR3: ASSFSGGFLH

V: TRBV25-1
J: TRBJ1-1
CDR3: ASSRGGMNTEAF

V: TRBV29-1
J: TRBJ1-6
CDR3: SASGTGNSPLH

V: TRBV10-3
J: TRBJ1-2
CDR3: ASSPLQGGSNYGYT

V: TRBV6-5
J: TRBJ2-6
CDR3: ASRDRSRANVLT

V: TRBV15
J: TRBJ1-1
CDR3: ATSSMTGVAF

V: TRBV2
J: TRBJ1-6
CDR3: ASSDGYNSPLH

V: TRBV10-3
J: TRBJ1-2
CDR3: AISESQGQTYGYT

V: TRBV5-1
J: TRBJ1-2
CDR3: ASSFSGRDGYT

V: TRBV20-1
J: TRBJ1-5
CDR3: SVRDRQGAYQPQH